Described below is a single T cell receptor (beta chain) sequence and its context. Source study methods: Reference gene primer amplification in the assay estimated nucleated cell counts. Libraries were prepared by immunoSEQ multiplex PCR; TCRdb keeps only in-frame clonotypes and omits some of them. Clone size and the V and J calls come from that table; the DNA yielded D and trimming. The table records tens of thousands of clones, less than 85% of them present only once. These data belong to a study of blood T cell repertoires in COVID-19. Whole-study context: Samples of COVID-19 (acute and convalescent) were obtained from the United States, Italy and Spain. From T cells, B-cell-depleted T cells, or PBMCs came the material, which was cDNA or gDNA.

Sequencing was carried out using peripheral blood. This TCR came from a man aged 50 to 59 with acute or convalescent COVID-19.

The CDR3: CASSLLAGSVYNEQFF. In DNA form, the CDR3 reads TGTGCCAGCAGCTTACTAGCGGGAAGTGTCTACAATGAGCAGTTCTTC. The chain links TRBV5-4 to TRBJ2-1; 10 bases are shared with TRBD2. CDR3 size: 16 residues. Germline loops: CDR1 SGHNT, CDR2 YYREEE (reference sequence). V lost 2 bases, J lost 3 bases, and 5 bases stayed unmatched.